The present entry profiles one T cell receptor (beta chain) with its context. Antigen specificity is unknown. This sample stems from a study of cytomegalovirus exposure and HLA in healthy donors. Study findings and constraints: An assumption of roughly uniform sequencing depth across donors underlay the presence/absence analyses. Common viral pathogens were later found to be apparently linked to several of the most significant clusters. From TCR beta sequences, most subjects' HLA-A and HLA-B alleles were reportedly predicted accurately. Most TCR beta V segments were productive about 87% or about 30% of the time in an earlier analysis.

Germline values: CDR1 SGHTA, CDR2 FQGNSA. There are 13 residues in the CDR3. V was shortened by 1 base and J by 3 bases, with 7 bases between the two germline ends. The PCR used 60 Vbeta and 13 Jbeta primers. Clones were sequenced by immunoSEQ multiplex PCR, and TCRdb holds only the in-frame ones, with some missing. The table has roughly 120,000 clones, approximately 83% seen once. The chain joins TRBV7-2 to TRBJ2-7; D is ambiguous. This TCR derives from a woman between 18 and 30 years old in good health and CMV-seronegative. The source material was PBMCs. The CDR3 sequence is CASSLVPGYEQYF. CDR3 DNA: TGTGCCAGCAGCTTAGTCCCGGGCTACGAGCAGTACTTC.